These T cell receptor beta chains were read from a single sample in a study of technical replicates of blood from a few donors. Clones were sequenced by immunoSEQ multiplex PCR, and TCRdb holds only the in-frame ones, with some missing. The sample lists roughly 74,000 clones, over 75% occurring once. Sequencing was done on a sample of T cells isolated from PBMCs. The source is a human donor in good health. The CDR3 runs from the conserved cysteine through the conserved F or W. D genes are given only for firm matches. Clone size is not always given. Where it is, it says once, few, many or a class for expanded clones.

d_gene	v_gene	j_gene	abundance	CDR3aa	CDR3nt
NA	TRBV6-5	TRBJ2-1	NA	CASSYGPSYNEQFF	TGTGCCAGCAGTTACGGCCCCTCCTACAATGAGCAGTTCTTC
TRBD1	TRBV5-1	TRBJ2-2	once	CASMVQGAGELFF	TGCGCCAGCATGGTACAGGGGGCCGGGGAGCTGTTTTTT
TRBD1	TRBV10-3	TRBJ1-2	NA	CAILGQDYGYTF	TGTGCCATCCTGGGACAGGACTATGGCTACACCTTC
TRBD1	TRBV28	TRBJ2-7	NA	CASSSQGATYEQYF	TGTGCCAGCAGTTCCCAGGGGGCCACCTACGAGCAGTACTTC
NA	TRBV29-1	TRBJ1-2	NA	CSVEVGLGSGYTF	TGCAGCGTTGAAGTCGGCCTAGGGAGTGGCTACACCTTC
NA	TRBV5-1	TRBJ1-1	NA	CASSLAVGGGDTEAFF	TGCGCCAGCAGCTTGGCTGTGGGAGGGGGGGACACTGAAGCTTTCTTT
TRBD2	TRBV12-5	TRBJ2-7	NA	CASGWGLAGVSYEQYF	TGTGCTAGTGGTTGGGGACTAGCGGGAGTGTCCTACGAGCAGTACTTC
TRBD1	TRBV7-8	TRBJ2-5	NA	CASSGHRGREETQYF	TGTGCCAGCAGCGGACACAGGGGTAGGGAAGAGACCCAGTACTTC
TRBD1	TRBV10-2	TRBJ2-3	once	CASRGGQGPDTQYF	TGCGCCAGCAGGGGGGGACAGGGTCCAGATACGCAGTATTTT
NA	TRBV5-6	TRBJ2-1	NA	CASSLEFPSSYNEQFF	TGTGCCAGCAGCTTAGAATTTCCGAGCTCCTACAATGAGCAGTTCTTC
NA	TRBV7-9	TRBJ1-1	NA	CASSSEIRGPDTEAFF	TGTGCCAGCAGCTCGGAAATCAGGGGCCCTGACACTGAAGCTTTCTTT
NA	TRBV7-9	TRBJ1-4	NA	CASSLDQNEKLFF	TGTGCCAGCAGCTTAGATCAGAATGAAAAACTGTTTTTT
NA	TRBV9	TRBJ2-1	NA	CASSVKWRESSYNEQFF	TGTGCCAGCAGCGTAAAATGGCGGGAAAGCTCCTACAATGAGCAGTTCTTC
TRBD1	TRBV19	TRBJ1-1	medium-sized	CASSMGDRMNTEAFF	TGTGCCAGTAGTATGGGGGACAGGATGAACACTGAAGCTTTCTTT
NA	TRBV27	TRBJ1-5	NA	CASSLAGDIQPQHF	TGTGCCAGCAGTTTAGCAGGGGACATCCAGCCCCAGCATTTT
NA	TRBV7-2	TRBJ1-2	once	CASSLPGVKDGYTF	TGTGCCAGCAGCTTACCAGGGGTTAAAGATGGCTACACCTTC
NA	TRBV28	TRBJ1-5	NA	CASSLSPRVNQPQHF	TGTGCCAGCAGTTTATCCCCACGGGTCAATCAGCCCCAGCATTTT
TRBD1	TRBV10-2	TRBJ1-5	NA	CASRESDRDRSNQPQHF	TGCGCCAGCAGGGAATCAGACAGGGACCGGAGCAATCAGCCCCAGCATTTT
NA	TRBV7-2	TRBJ2-7	NA	CASIRGSYEQYF	TGTGCCAGCATCAGGGGCTCCTACGAGCAGTACTTC
NA	TRBV5-1	TRBJ2-5	NA	CASSLNPSGEAETQYF	TGCGCCAGCAGCTTGAATCCTTCGGGAGAGGCGGAGACCCAGTACTTC
NA	TRBV14	TRBJ2-7	NA	CASSQGGVGVRRTYEQYF	TGTGCCAGCAGCCAAGGCGGGGTGGGGGTCAGGAGAACCTACGAGCAGTACTTC
NA	TRBV2	TRBJ1-2	NA	CASSDLGNRDYGYTF	TGTGCCAGCAGTGATTTAGGAAACAGGGATTACGGCTACACCTTC
NA	TRBV5-4	TRBJ2-1	NA	CASSLDGSEQFF	TGTGCCAGCAGCTTGGATGGGAGTGAGCAGTTCTTC
TRBD1	TRBV18	TRBJ2-3	NA	CASSPDRVTDTQYF	TGTGCCAGCTCACCGGACAGGGTCACAGATACGCAGTATTTT
TRBD2	TRBV28	TRBJ2-7	few	CASRPSGMDEQYF	TGTGCCAGCAGGCCTAGCGGGATGGACGAGCAGTACTTC
NA	TRBV7-2	TRBJ2-1	NA	CASSFARSSYNEQFF	TGTGCCAGCAGCTTTGCTCGGTCCTCCTACAATGAGCAGTTCTTC
NA	TRBV4-3	TRBJ1-5	NA	CASSQDVRVQPQHF	TGCGCCAGCAGCCAAGATGTCCGGGTCCAGCCCCAGCATTTT
TRBD1	TRBV4-2	TRBJ1-2	NA	CASATGRSSYTF	TGTGCCAGCGCGACAGGGAGAAGTAGCTACACCTTC
TRBD1	TRBV5-1	TRBJ2-7	NA	CASSSRPGTGDYEQYF	TGCGCCAGCAGCTCCCGGCCCGGGACAGGGGACTACGAGCAGTACTTC
NA	TRBV28	TRBJ2-7	NA	CASSLLASYEQYF	TGTGCCAGCAGTTTATTGGCTAGCTACGAGCAGTACTTC
NA	TRBV14	TRBJ2-2	NA	CASSQGDSFAGELFF	TGTGCCAGCAGCCAAGGGGACTCCTTCGCCGGGGAGCTGTTTTTT
NA	TRBV28	TRBJ1-3	NA	CASSTHSDAGNTIYF	TGTGCCAGCAGTACCCACAGTGATGCTGGAAACACCATATATTTT
NA	TRBV9	TRBJ2-1	NA	CASSASLAISSYNEQFF	TGTGCCAGCAGCGCCTCCCTAGCGATCAGCTCCTACAATGAGCAGTTCTTC
NA	TRBV5-4	TRBJ2-7	once	CASSLAVGSDYEQYF	TGTGCCAGCAGCTTGGCCGTCGGTAGTGACTACGAGCAGTACTTC
TRBD2	TRBV7-8	TRBJ2-7	once	CASTAPGLGDYEQYF	TGTGCCAGCACCGCCCCGGGACTAGGGGACTACGAGCAGTACTTC
TRBD2	TRBV27	TRBJ2-7	NA	CASRPRTSSYEQYF	TGTGCCAGCAGACCCCGGACTAGTTCCTACGAGCAGTACTTC
NA	TRBV9	TRBJ1-4	NA	CASSASQGFNEKLFF	TGTGCCAGCAGCGCCTCCCAGGGGTTCAATGAAAAACTGTTTTTT
TRBD1	TRBV19	TRBJ1-2	NA	CASSMDRDRVGYTF	TGTGCCAGTAGTATGGACCGGGACAGGGTCGGCTACACCTTC
NA	TRBV2	TRBJ1-5	NA	CASSADTGKGQPQHF	TGTGCCAGCAGTGCAGACACAGGGAAAGGACAGCCCCAGCATTTT
NA	TRBV10-3	TRBJ2-1	NA	CAISESGEGSYNEQFF	TGTGCCATCAGTGAATCAGGGGAGGGCTCCTACAATGAGCAGTTCTTC
NA	TRBV10-3	TRBJ2-3	once	CAIKRGDTQYF	TGTGCCATCAAGAGAGGGGATACGCAGTATTTT
NA	TRBV10-3	TRBJ1-1	NA	CATSIRDTTPNTEAFF	TGTGCCACCTCTATCAGGGATACTACTCCGAACACTGAAGCTTTCTTT
NA	TRBV19	TRBJ2-7	NA	CASSIQGKEEQYF	TGTGCCAGTAGTATCCAGGGTAAAGAGGAGCAGTACTTC